The sequence of this T cell receptor beta chain was determined in a study of regulatory T cells in long-lasting Graves disease. J was trimmed by 6 bases and V by 3 bases; bases with no gene match: 4. CDR3 length equals 14 residues. Germline V gives CDR1 SEHNR, CDR2 FQNEAQ (reference sequence). Specified time point: persistent/refractory GD, antithyroid drugs over 5 years with positive TRAb. PBMC RNA was the source of the TCR library. General study points: Patients with persistent disease showed a bias toward TRBV28, TRBJ1-2 and TRBJ2-5. A limited number of samples was an acknowledged limitation.

In its sample, this clonotype was seen a few times. As yet, its antigen is unknown. The TCR beta library used iRepertoire HTBI primers with Arm-PCR amplification of CDR3. TCRdb reprocessed the multiplex PCR reads with MiXCR, giving one entry per CDR3 protein. The data contain 650,000 to 850,000 distinct CDR3 sequences, around 30% of them singletons. The starting material was peripheral blood mononuclear cells (PBMCs), obtained when the disease was refractory, from a patient treated with antithyroid drugs. This rearrangement joins TRBV7-9 to TRBJ2-7; TRBD1 agrees at 11 bases. The TCR originated in a female donor with Graves disease. The CDR3 loop is CASSLDRGRSEQYF. The DNA for the CDR3 is TGTGCCAGCAGCTTGGACAGGGGGCGTAGCGAGCAGTACTTC.